Listed below are T cell receptor beta chains from one sample, sequenced in a study of identical twins. From the 5' RACE reads, TCRdb called clonotypes with MiXCR, one entry per CDR3 protein. The sample lists over 550,000 distinct CDR3 sequences; about 7.6% were seen once. This same sample was also part of a study on yellow fever vaccine responses in identical twins.

Sequenced material: PBMCs. The source of these receptors is a woman younger than 35 in good health. Both conserved end residues are part of each CDR3. The order of the fields is V gene, clone size, D gene, J gene, CDR3 protein, CDR3 DNA. The D gene is left open where the match is weak. Where a row states a size, it is once, few, many or the class of an expanded clone; other rows omit it.

TRBV7-3	-	TRBD2	TRBJ2-1	CASSPTAGLAGNNEQFF	TGTGCCAGCAGCCCGACGGCTGGACTAGCGGGAAACAATGAGCAGTTCTTC
TRBV2	-	TRBD2	TRBJ2-1	CASSRTSGALYNEQFF	TGTGCCAGCAGTCGGACTAGCGGGGCCCTCTACAATGAGCAGTTCTTC
TRBV6-1	-	TRBD1	TRBJ2-7	CASSLTGTLWEQYF	TGTGCCAGCAGCCTGACAGGGACACTTTGGGAGCAGTACTTC
TRBV2	few	-	TRBJ2-5	CASSAGHTRETQYF	TGTGCCAGCAGTGCGGGACACACACGGGAGACCCAGTACTTC
TRBV9	-	TRBD1	TRBJ2-5	CASSVQGAAETEYF	TGTGCCAGCAGCGTCCAGGGGGCTGCAGAGACCGAGTACTTC
TRBV12-3/TRBV12-4	few	TRBD2	TRBJ2-7	CASTSLLAGVEEQYF	TGTGCCAGCACCTCCCTCTTGGCGGGAGTAGAAGAGCAGTACTTC
TRBV2	few	-	TRBJ1-1	CASSDSDTEAFF	TGTGCCAGCAGTGATTCGGACACTGAAGCTTTCTTT
TRBV20-1	-	TRBD1	TRBJ1-2	CSAIPPGTGNNYGYTF	TGCAGTGCTATCCCCCCCGGGACAGGGAATAACTATGGCTACACCTTC
TRBV12-3/TRBV12-4	few	TRBD1	TRBJ1-2	CASRSTGVGYGYTF	TGTGCCAGCAGATCAACAGGGGTCGGCTATGGCTACACCTTC
TRBV5-1	many	TRBD2	TRBJ2-1	CASSLLVSGGLIPNEQFF	TGCGCCAGCAGCTTGTTGGTTAGCGGGGGGCTAATCCCCAATGAGCAGTTCTTC